Here is one T cell receptor (beta chain) with its context. Its specific antigen is unknown. No much larger clone is present one base from it, and per-base qualities are unavailable. The CDR3 numbers 12 residues from cysteine through phenylalanine. Just CDR3 DNA is preserved here, 36 bases in frame from base 1. The germline ends are 5 bases apart after V is trimmed by 1 base and J by 5 bases. The sample comes from a study (dated by TCRdb to between 2015 and 2016). Concerning the study at large: The study examined whether tumor-infiltrating Tregs in breast cancer are drawn from blood Tregs or arise in situ by conversion from other CD4+ T cell subsets.

CD4+CD45RO+CD25- cells were isolated as memory CD4+ T cells. In a larger group of some 22 breast cancer patients, a single TRBV12-4/TRBJ1-2 rearrangement was sequenced in tumor Tregs and in blood Treg, naive and memory CD4+ cells. Ficoll density gradient centrifugation was used to isolate mononuclear cells from either lymph nodes or around 50 ml of peripheral blood. FACS confirmed that the sorted cell populations were more than 90% pure. Library preparation used multiplex PCR. Sequencing relied on an Ion Torrent PGM. For the approximately 21-patient analysis, adaptor-ligated barcode primers were used to amplify TRBV12-4/TRBJ1-2 clonotypes. For the approximately 24-patient cohort, the TRBV12-4/TRBJ1-2 amplicons were sequenced on the Ion Personal Genome Machine system. As for how the authors treated the data: For each of nine subset-tissue groups, sequencing data from the five patients were combined, and the groups were compared by unsupervised clustering of TCR gene usage. The Morisita-Horn index was used to calculate repertoire similarity, with shared sequences weighted by how much each contributed to each repertoire. The public reads were run again by TCRdb, first through fastp at Q25 and then through MiXCR, and only productive beta chains were kept. A single entry per CDR3 protein holds the most common genes and DNA from its merged rows. None of the V and J calls come from the authors' own analysis; TCRdb made them. The sample data list roughly 620 distinct CDR3 sequences, and 35% to 45% of these were observed just once. The leading ten clones occupy 20% to 25% of the sample.

Paper-wide results and their limitations: The TCR alpha and beta sequences of tumor-infiltrating Tregs showed the greatest overlap with tumor naive CD4+ T cells, followed by blood naive CD4+ T cells. Validation in the larger cohort was restricted to a single TCR beta V-J rearrangement rather than whole repertoires. Tumor memory CD4+ T cell TCR gene usage clustered with blood and lymph node memory CD4+ cells and lymph node naive CD4+ cells. Among approximately 25 patients, roughly 13% of tumor Treg TRBV12-4/TRBJ1-2 sequences were shared with naive CD4+ cells, versus under 2.2% with blood Tregs or memory cells.

The source material was memory CD4+ T cells sorted from blood. The sample's cell subset or site label is to be understood as: memory CD4+ T cells, CD4+CD45RO+CD25-. The source of this sequence is a female donor with breast cancer. The V and J segments used are TRBV12-3 or TRBV12-4 and TRBJ1-2; no D segment can be confidently identified. The nucleotide sequence reads as follows: TGTGCCAGCAGTTTAGATCTATATGGCTACACCTTC. Its protein product is CASSLDLYGYTF.